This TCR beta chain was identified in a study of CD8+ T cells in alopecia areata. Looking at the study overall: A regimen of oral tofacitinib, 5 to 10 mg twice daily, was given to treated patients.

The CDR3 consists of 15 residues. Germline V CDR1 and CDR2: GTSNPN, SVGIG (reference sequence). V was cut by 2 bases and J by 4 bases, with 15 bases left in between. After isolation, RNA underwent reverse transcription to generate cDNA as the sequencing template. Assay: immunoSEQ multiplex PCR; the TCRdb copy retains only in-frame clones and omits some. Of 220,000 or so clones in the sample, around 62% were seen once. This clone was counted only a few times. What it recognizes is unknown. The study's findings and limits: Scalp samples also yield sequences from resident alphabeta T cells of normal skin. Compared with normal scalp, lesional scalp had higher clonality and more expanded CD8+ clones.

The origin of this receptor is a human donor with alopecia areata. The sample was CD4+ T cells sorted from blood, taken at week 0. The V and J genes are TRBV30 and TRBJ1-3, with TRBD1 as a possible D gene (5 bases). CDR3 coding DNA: TGTGCCTGGAGTTACCTTGGGGCGGCCGGAAACACCATATATTTT. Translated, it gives CAWSYLGAAGNTIYF.